The 7 T cell receptor beta chains below come from one sample, sequenced in a study of chemoradiotherapy in HPV16-positive cancers (dated by TCRdb to about 2022). Receptor amplification or capture employed the immunoSEQ multiplex PCR assay. TCRdb provides this immuneACCESS table in a form limited to in-frame rearrangements. Some clones are lacking; in checked studies, under half of them reflect an unresolved V gene, and why the rest are absent is not known. The sample has over 20,000 clones on record, less than 90% of them singletons. The ten largest clones add up to about 4.5% of the sample. The source material was blood, sampled from a patient who underwent chemoradiotherapy. The receptors were gathered from a human donor with HPV-associated anogenital cancer.

Comments on this clone: At one end the junction does not follow the germline gene, possibly because of a read error. The chain joins TRBV10-3 to TRBJ2-1; 10 bases are shared with TRBD1. The CDR3 has 14 amino acids. CDR1 and CDR2 (germline): ENHRY, SYGVKD. CDR3 sequence: CATSRQGALNEQFF. DNA of the CDR3: TGTGCCACCAGTCGACAGGGGGCGCTCAATGAGCAGTTCTTC.

This chain uses TRBV19 with TRBJ1-2; no clear D. The germline V and J ends were trimmed by 4 bases and 6 bases, with 3 bases remaining between them. Germline V CDR1 and CDR2: LNHDA, SQIVND (reference sequence). This CDR3 contains 10 residues. The CDR3 DNA reads TGTGCCAGTAGTAGAGATGGCTACACCTTC. Protein sequence: CASSRDGYTF.

This chain links TRBV29-1 with TRBJ2-2; D remains ambiguous. The CDR3 contains 11 residues. The germline CDR1 and CDR2 sequences are SQVTM and ANQGSEA. V dropped 7 bases and J dropped 5 bases, with 8 bases sitting between them. As DNA, the CDR3 is TGCAGCGCCGGGCGGACCGGGGAGCTGTTTTTT. It yields the protein CSAGRTGELFF.

The rearrangement joins TRBV7-2 to TRBJ2-7; D is possibly TRBD1 (5 bases). This CDR3 is built from 15 residues. CDR1 is SGHTA and CDR2 is FQGNSA in the germline V gene. Trimming pared 0 bases from V and 5 bases from J, leaving 14 bases between. The CDR3 DNA reads as TGTGCCAGCAGCTTAGCGGCGACAGTATCCCACGAGCAGTACTTC. Translating it yields CASSLAATVSHEQYF.

The rearrangement joins TRBV5-5 to TRBJ2-5, with TRBD1 identical over 8 bases. Germline loops: CDR1 SGHKS, CDR2 YYEKEE (reference sequence). Trimming at V came to 0 bases and at J to 5 bases, leaving 6 bases not matched to a gene. The CDR3 is 15 amino acids. The CDR3 loop is CASSLVQGAVETQYF. In DNA, the CDR3 is TGTGCCAGCAGCTTGGTTCAGGGGGCGGTTGAGACCCAGTACTTC.

The J gene is TRBJ1-3, the V gene TRBV7-2; D gene uncertain. V lost 5 bases and J 0 bases, leaving 11 bases between the germline ends. In germline, CDR1 is SGHTA, CDR2 FQGNSA. The CDR3 is 15 amino acids. This CDR3 is CASSAPKGSGNTIYF. CDR3 bases: TGTGCCAGCAGCGCCCCGAAAGGCTCTGGAAACACCATATATTTT.

This clone was detected only a few times. V and J are TRBV5-5 and TRBJ2-7; D call uncertain. The V and J ends lost 4 bases and 0 bases respectively, with 14 bases between them. Germline V gene sequence: CDR1 SGHKS, CDR2 YYEKEE (reference sequence). The CDR3 length is 15 residues. The CDR3 DNA reads TGTGCCAGCAGCCCCCAGATAAGGTCCTCCTACGAGCAGTACTTC. This gives the protein CASSPQIRSSYEQYF. Full variable domain (missing parts from reference TRBV5-5 and TRBJ2-7): DAGVTQSPTHLIKTRGQQVTLRCSPISGHKSVSWYQQVLGQGPQFIFQYYEKEERGRGNFPDRFSARQFPNYSSELNVNALLLGDSALYLCASSPQIRSSYEQYFGPGTRLTVT.